These 30 T cell receptor beta chains came from one sample sequenced in a study of blood T cell repertoires in COVID-19. Libraries were prepared by immunoSEQ multiplex PCR; TCRdb keeps only in-frame clonotypes and omits some of them. Here the sample spans about 30,000 clones, 75% to 85% being singletons. What was sequenced was peripheral blood. Source of these receptors: a human donor in a cohort sampled during active COVID-19.

The rearrangement joins TRBV5-1 to TRBJ1-2, with D uncertain. Germline loops: CDR1 SGHRS, CDR2 YFSETQ. The length of the CDR3 is 14 residues. V lost 0 bases and J 6 bases, leaving 12 bases between the germline ends. The CDR3 coding sequence is TGCGCCAGCAGCTTGGAATCCAGTGTGGATGGCTACACCTTC. This gives the protein CASSLESSVDGYTF. Supplemented by reference TRBV5-1 and TRBJ1-2, the full variable domain reads KAGVTQTPRYLIKTRGQQVTLSCSPISGHRSVSWYQQTPGQGLQFLFEYFSETQRNKGNFPGRFSGRQFSNSRSEMNVSTLELGDSALYLCASSLESSVDGYTFGSGTRLTVV.

The genes are TRBV3-1 (or the pseudogene TRBV3-2) and TRBJ2-7; 9 bases map to TRBD1. Unmatched junction bases numbered 9, after V lost 5 bases and J lost 4 bases. Germline-derived CDR1 and CDR2 are LGHDT and YNNKEL (reference sequence). The CDR3 totals 15 residues. CDR3 nucleotide sequence: TGTGCCAGCAGCGAGACAGGGGGGCCCACATACGAGCAGTACTTC. Residues: CASSETGGPTYEQYF.

V is TRBV7-2 and J is TRBJ1-1, with D possibly matching TRBD1 (5 bases). Trimming cost V 5 bases and J 1 base, with 11 bases left between them. The V gene's germline CDR1 is SGHTA and CDR2 FQGNSA. This CDR3 contains 14 residues. The CDR3 nucleotides are TGTGCCAGCAGCCCCCAGGGTTGGAACACTGAAGCTTTCTTT. Its protein product is CASSPQGWNTEAFF.

The gene calls are TRBV11-3 and TRBJ2-1, with TRBD1 matching over 8 bases. The CDR3 is 14 amino acids. Germline loops: CDR1 SGHNT, CDR2 YENEEA. V trimming: 5 bases; J trimming: 6 bases; junction bases outside the gene matches: 6. For the CDR3, the DNA is TGTGCCAGCAGCCCGTCTGGGACAGGCAATGAGCAGTTCTTC. Amino acids: CASSPSGTGNEQFF.

This chain joins TRBV27 and TRBJ2-2; 10 bases map to TRBD1. The trim removed 5 bases at V and 5 bases at J, leaving 8 bases unmatched. Germline loops: CDR1 MNHEY, CDR2 SMNVEV (reference sequence). The CDR3 loop spans 16 amino acids. CDR3 coding DNA: TGTGCCAGCAGTAACCCCGGGACAGGGGTAACCGGGGAGCTGTTTTTT. It is translated as CASSNPGTGVTGELFF.

This rearrangement joins TRBV12-3 or TRBV12-4 to TRBJ2-5; 7 bases are a match to TRBD1. After removal of 8 bases from V and 5 bases from J, the junction contained 8 bases not matched to a gene. CDR3 size: 13 residues. CDR3: CASWEGGQETQYF. The CDR3 coding sequence is TGTGCCAGCTGGGAAGGGGGCCAGGAGACCCAGTACTTC.

The V and J genes are TRBV21-1 and TRBJ1-5; the table names TRBD1, a call not compared with the DNA. TRBV21-1 is a pseudogene locus. CDR3 length: 15 amino acids. The CDR3 spells CASSKARTGVSAQHF. CDR3 nucleotide sequence: TGTGCCAGCAGCAAAGCGCGGACAGGGGTTTCGGCCCAGCATTTT.

The chain combines TRBV10-1 with TRBJ2-3; 12 bases line up with TRBD2. CDR1 is WNHNN, CDR2 SYGVQD, per germline (reference sequence). The CDR3 spans 14 residues. After removal of 5 bases from V and 14 bases from J, the junction contained 11 bases not matched to a gene. DNA of the CDR3: TGCGCCAGCAGTCCTACTAGCGGGGGGTTTATCGTGTATTTT. It translates to CASSPTSGGFIVYF.

There are a few counts of this clone. V usage is TRBV5-8 and J usage is TRBJ1-2; 8 bases line up with TRBD1. This CDR3 is 13 amino acids long. Trimming cost V 6 bases and J 7 bases; bases outside gene matches: 8. From germline, CDR1 is SGHTS and CDR2 YDEGEE. CDR3 amino acids: CASTPDRAGGYTF. DNA for the CDR3: TGTGCCAGCACTCCGGACAGGGCGGGTGGCTACACCTTC.

This clone was picked up a small number of times. The J gene is TRBJ2-1, the V gene TRBV7-3, with 10 nucleotides matching TRBD2. This CDR3 spans 14 amino acids. The germline V gene has CDR1 SGHTA and CDR2 FQGTGA. Trimming at V came to 6 bases and at J to 4 bases, leaving 3 bases not matched to a gene. The CDR3 loop reads CASSAGLAYNEQFF. The CDR3 DNA reads as TGTGCCAGCAGTGCGGGACTAGCGTACAATGAGCAGTTCTTC.

The chain links TRBV9 to TRBJ1-6; TRBD1 matches 8 bases. V trimming: 4 bases; J trimming: 7 bases; junction bases outside the gene matches: 7. Per germline, CDR1 SGDLS and CDR2 YYNGEE. This CDR3 spans 15 amino acids. The CDR3 nucleotides are TGTGCCAGCAGCCTCGGACAGGGACGGAATTCACCCCTCCACTTT. Translation gives CASSLGQGRNSPLHF.

The chain links TRBV5-1 to TRBJ2-7; 9 bases line up with TRBD2. Germline-derived CDR1 and CDR2 are SGHRS and YFSETQ. The CDR3 has 17 residues. Trimming removed 2 bases from V and 2 bases from J; junction bases left unmatched: 11. The CDR3: CASSFPPLAGRTYEQYF. CDR3 in DNA: TGCGCCAGCAGCTTCCCGCCCCTAGCGGGGCGAACCTACGAGCAGTACTTC.

This chain links TRBV19 with TRBJ1-1, with 7 positions matching TRBD1. From germline, CDR1 is LNHDA and CDR2 SQIVND (reference sequence). The CDR3 length is 15 residues. V lost 6 bases to trimming and J lost 10 bases; unmatched junction nucleotides: 17. The CDR3 coding sequence is TGTGCCAGTAGGAAGGGGGCACAGGGCCGGGTGGGAGCTTTCTTT. This codes for CASRKGAQGRVGAFF.

This clone was counted a single time. The rearrangement links TRBV9 to TRBJ2-7, with a tentative D call TRBD2 (6 bases). With 0 bases removed from V and 7 bases from J, the gap between germline ends came to 17 bases. CDR1 is SGDLS, CDR2 YYNGEE, per germline. CDR3 size: 15 residues. Written as DNA, the CDR3 is TGTGCCAGCAGCGTAGAGGTCGGAGGGAGTGGGGAGCAGTACTTC. It is translated as CASSVEVGGSGEQYF.

The rearrangement joins TRBV6-5 to TRBJ2-3, with unresolved D. Germline CDR1 and CDR2: MNHEY and SVGAGI. With 6 bases removed from V and 4 bases from J, the gap between germline ends came to 11 bases. The CDR3 consists of 13 residues. The CDR3 DNA reads TGTGCCAGCAGCCCAATAGGAGCAGATACGCAGTATTTT. Its protein is CASSPIGADTQYF.

The V and J genes are TRBV18 and TRBJ1-1, with TRBD1 matching 8 bases. With V trimmed by 3 bases and J by 1 base, 10 bases remained unmatched. The CDR3 is made up of 17 amino acids. CDR1 and CDR2 from the germline V gene are KGHSH and LQKENI. This CDR3 reads CASSPKILTGANTEAFF. The CDR3, as DNA: TGTGCCAGCTCACCGAAGATCCTGACAGGGGCGAACACTGAAGCTTTCTTT.

This clone showed up just a few times. The chain recombines TRBV4-3 with TRBJ2-6; D might be TRBD2 (5 bases). Per germline, CDR1 LGHNA and CDR2 YSLEER. The CDR3 extends over 17 amino acids. V gave up 0 bases and J gave up 1 base, with 10 bases separating them. For the CDR3, the DNA is TGCGCCAGCAGCCAAGACGGGGATTTGTCTGGGGCCAACGTCCTGACTTTC. Translation gives CASSQDGDLSGANVLTF.

The chain links TRBV18 to TRBJ2-3; 7 positions agree with TRBD1. The CDR3 loop spans 16 amino acids. The trim removed 1 base at V and 0 bases at J, leaving 4 bases unmatched. Germline lookup yields CDR1 KGHSH and CDR2 LQKENI. As DNA, the CDR3 is TGTGCCAGCTCACCACAGGGGGCTTTTAGCACAGATACGCAGTATTTT. It translates to CASSPQGAFSTDTQYF.

This chain connects TRBV21-1 to TRBJ2-6; the table's D call, TRBD2, was not checked against the DNA. TRBV21-1 is reported as a pseudogene. The CDR3 has 23 residues. Here the CDR3 DNA reads TGTGCCAGCAGCAAATGGACAAAATGGGCCTTCACTAGCGGGAACTCTGGGGCCAACGTCCTGACTTTC. Translation gives CASSKWTKWAFTSGNSGANVLTF.

Written as DNA, the CDR3 is TGTGCCAGCAGCCAGGACAGGCCAGGGGCTTACGAGCAGTACTTC. It encodes CASSQDRPGAYEQYF. The chain joins TRBV6-5 to TRBJ2-7, with 7 bases matching TRBD1. Trimming cost V 6 bases and J 4 bases; bases outside gene matches: 12. CDR3 size: 15 residues. Looked up from germline, CDR1 is MNHEY and CDR2 is SVGAGI.

The rearrangement uses TRBV2 and TRBJ1-1; no definite D call. V was cut by 5 bases and J by 2 bases, with 12 bases left in between. CDR1 and CDR2 from the germline V gene are SNHLY and FYNNEI. The length of the CDR3 is 14 residues. CDR3 bases: TGTGCCAGCAGTCGACTAGCCAGTAACACTGAAGCTTTCTTT. Protein sequence: CASSRLASNTEAFF.

This clone was counted only a few times. This CDR3 reads CASSPTAAGEQYF. The CDR3 nucleotides are TGTGCCAGCAGTCCCACGGCCGCGGGGGAGCAGTACTTC. The V call is TRBV27, the J call TRBJ2-7, with D perhaps matching TRBD2 (6 bases). V was pared by 5 bases and J by 7 bases, with 15 bases between. The CDR3 totals 13 residues. In germline, CDR1 is MNHEY, CDR2 SMNVEV (reference sequence).

The chain employs TRBV7-2 and TRBJ2-5; TRBD2 aligns across 9 bases. CDR3 length equals 15 residues. Losses at the gene ends were 5 bases for V and 5 bases for J; bases not matched to a gene: 9. The germline V gene encodes CDR1 SGHTA and CDR2 FQGNSA. CDR3 protein: CASSPRTSEWETQYF. The CDR3 DNA reads TGTGCCAGCAGCCCTCGGACTAGCGAGTGGGAGACCCAGTACTTC. The whole variable domain, remainder taken from reference TRBV7-2 and TRBJ2-5, is GAGVSQSPSNKVTEKGKDVELRCDPISGHTALYWYRQSLGQGLEFLIYFQGNSAPDKSGLPSDRFSAERTGGSVSTLTIQRTQQEDSAVYLCASSPRTSEWETQYFGPGTRLLVL.

This clone was seen a few times. V is TRBV19 and J is TRBJ2-1, with 14 bases aligning to TRBD2. After removal of 5 bases from V and 1 base from J, the junction contained 25 bases not matched to a gene. The CDR3 extends over 24 amino acids. Germline V gene lookup returns CDR1 LNHDA and CDR2 SQIVND (reference sequence). The CDR3 nucleotides are TGTGCCAGTAGTCCTCAAACCGGGACTAGCGGGAGCGTTATCGTGGGGATGTCCTACAATGAGCAGTTCTTC. Protein sequence: CASSPQTGTSGSVIVGMSYNEQFF.

The rearrangement uses TRBV7-9 and TRBJ2-3, with TRBD1 as a possible D gene (6 bases). This CDR3 contains 16 residues. V was cut by 8 bases and J by 3 bases, with 21 bases left in between. Germline V gene sequence: CDR1 SEHNR, CDR2 FQNEAQ (reference sequence). The CDR3 DNA reads TGTGCCAGCCAAAGGGGGTGGCCCAGCGATACAGATACGCAGTATTTT. It specifies CASQRGWPSDTDTQYF.

In the case of this clone: At one of its ends the junction is not consistent with the germline gene, which may arise from a read error. The CDR3 DNA reads as TGTGCCAGCAGCCTACATAGCGGGAGGAACGCCGGGGAGCTGTTTTTT. This translates into CASSLHSGRNAGELFF. This chain joins TRBV7-2 and TRBJ2-2; 10 bases map to TRBD2. CDR1 is SGHTA and CDR2 is FQGNSA in the germline V gene. The CDR3 is 16 amino acids.

The chain is built from TRBV4-3 and TRBJ1-1; D not certain. Trimming shortened V by 3 bases and J by 0 bases, and 5 bases separated the two germline ends. From germline, CDR1 is LGHNA and CDR2 YSLEER. The CDR3 loop spans 13 amino acids. In DNA, the CDR3 is TGCGCCAGCAGCCAGGAGATGAACACTGAAGCTTTCTTT. Protein: CASSQEMNTEAFF.

This chain uses TRBV19 with TRBJ2-7, with 8 bases identical to TRBD1. Losses at the gene ends were 7 bases for V and 6 bases for J; bases not matched to a gene: 17. The CDR3 sequence is 16 residues long. Germline loops: CDR1 LNHDA, CDR2 SQIVND (reference sequence). The CDR3 is CASTRRGRTGKFEQYF. In DNA, the CDR3 is TGTGCCAGTACCCGGAGAGGGCGGACAGGGAAGTTCGAGCAGTACTTC.

The rearrangement uses TRBV5-1 and TRBJ2-1, with D maybe TRBD2 (5 bases). Trimming took 4 bases from V and 9 from J, leaving 17 bases between them. The CDR3 has 14 amino acids. Germline lookup yields CDR1 SGHRS and CDR2 YFSETQ. The DNA of the CDR3 is TGCGCCAGCAGCCGGGAACGGGGTGAAGGTGAGCAGTTCTTC. It encodes CASSRERGEGEQFF.

V and J are TRBV5-1 and TRBJ2-3; 9 positions match TRBD1. J was trimmed by 4 bases and V by 9 bases; bases with no gene match: 6. This CDR3 region has 13 residues. The germline gives CDR1 SGHRS, CDR2 YFSETQ. The DNA for the CDR3 is TGCGCCATCCGGACAGGGGTATCAGATACGCAGTATTTT. Translated, it gives CAIRTGVSDTQYF.